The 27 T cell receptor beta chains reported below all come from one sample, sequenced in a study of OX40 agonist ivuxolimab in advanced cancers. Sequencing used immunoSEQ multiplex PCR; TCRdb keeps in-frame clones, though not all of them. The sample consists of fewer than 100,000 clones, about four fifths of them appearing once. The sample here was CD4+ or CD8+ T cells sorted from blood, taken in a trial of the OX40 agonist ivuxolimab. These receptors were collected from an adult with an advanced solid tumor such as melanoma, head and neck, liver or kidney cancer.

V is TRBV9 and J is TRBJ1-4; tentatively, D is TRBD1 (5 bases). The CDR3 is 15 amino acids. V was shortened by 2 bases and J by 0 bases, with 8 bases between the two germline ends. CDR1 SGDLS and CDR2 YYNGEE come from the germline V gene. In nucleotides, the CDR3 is TGTGCCAGCAGCGTTCAGGGAACAACTAATGAAAAACTGTTTTTT. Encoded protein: CASSVQGTTNEKLFF.

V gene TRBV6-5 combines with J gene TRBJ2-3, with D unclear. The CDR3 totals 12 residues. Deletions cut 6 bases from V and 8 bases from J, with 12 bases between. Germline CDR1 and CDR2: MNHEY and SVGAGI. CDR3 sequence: CASSRPRGTQYF. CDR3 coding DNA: TGTGCCAGCAGCAGACCCCGCGGTACGCAGTATTTT.

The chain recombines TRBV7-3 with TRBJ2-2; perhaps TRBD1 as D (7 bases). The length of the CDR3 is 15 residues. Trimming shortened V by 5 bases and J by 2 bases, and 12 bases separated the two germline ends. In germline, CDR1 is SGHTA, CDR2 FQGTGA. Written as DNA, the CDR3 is TGTGCCAGCAGCCTACAGGGGACTAACACCGGGGAGCTGTTTTTT. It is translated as CASSLQGTNTGELFF. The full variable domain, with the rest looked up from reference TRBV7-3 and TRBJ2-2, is GAGVSQTPSNKVTEKGKYVELRCDPISGHTALYWYRQSLGQGPEFLIYFQGTGAADDSGLPNDRFFAVRPEGSVSTLKIQRTERGDSAVYLCASSLQGTNTGELFFGEGSRLTVL.

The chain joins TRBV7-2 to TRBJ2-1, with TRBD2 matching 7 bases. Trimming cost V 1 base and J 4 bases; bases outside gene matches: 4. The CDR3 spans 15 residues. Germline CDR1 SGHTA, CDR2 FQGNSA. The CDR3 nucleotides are TGTGCCAGCAGCTTAGGCGCGGGACTATACAATGAGCAGTTCTTC. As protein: CASSLGAGLYNEQFF.

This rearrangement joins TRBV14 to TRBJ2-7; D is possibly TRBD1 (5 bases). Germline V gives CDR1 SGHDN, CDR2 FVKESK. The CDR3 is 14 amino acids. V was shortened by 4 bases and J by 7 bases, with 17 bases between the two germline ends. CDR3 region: CASSPHTGSWEQYF. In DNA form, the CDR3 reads TGTGCCAGCAGCCCCCATACAGGATCCTGGGAGCAGTACTTC.

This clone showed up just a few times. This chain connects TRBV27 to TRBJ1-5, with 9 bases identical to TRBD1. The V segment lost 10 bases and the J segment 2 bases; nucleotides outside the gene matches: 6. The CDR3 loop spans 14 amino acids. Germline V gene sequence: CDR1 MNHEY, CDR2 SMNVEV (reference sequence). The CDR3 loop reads CATRRQGGNQPQHF. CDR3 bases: TGTGCCACACGTCGACAGGGGGGCAATCAGCCCCAGCATTTT.

CDR3 in DNA: TGCGCCAGCAGGGCCGGGACAGGGGGCGGCCAAGAGACCCAGTACTTC. This gives the protein CASRAGTGGGQETQYF. This rearrangement joins TRBV5-1 to TRBJ2-5, with TRBD1 identical over 12 bases. Germline lookup yields CDR1 SGHRS and CDR2 YFSETQ. J gave up 1 base and V 5 bases, and 6 bases lay outside the gene matches. There are 16 residues in the CDR3.

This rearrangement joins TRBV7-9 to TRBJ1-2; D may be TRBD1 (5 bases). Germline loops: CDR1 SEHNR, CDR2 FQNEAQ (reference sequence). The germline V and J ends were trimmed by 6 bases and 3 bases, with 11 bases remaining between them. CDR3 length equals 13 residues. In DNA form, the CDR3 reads TGTGCCAGCAGGGGGACCCGAGACTATGGCTACACCTTC. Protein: CASRGTRDYGYTF.

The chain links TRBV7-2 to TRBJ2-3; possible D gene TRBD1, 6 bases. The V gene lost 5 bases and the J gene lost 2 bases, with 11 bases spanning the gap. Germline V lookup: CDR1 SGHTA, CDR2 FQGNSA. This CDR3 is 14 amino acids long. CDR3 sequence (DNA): TGTGCCAGCAGCCGGAGGACAGTCACAGATACGCAGTATTTT. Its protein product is CASSRRTVTDTQYF.

In DNA form, the CDR3 reads TGTGCCAGCAGTGGCGCCTGGGCGGGGGGTCAAGAGACCCAGTACTTC. Encoded protein: CASSGAWAGGQETQYF. The V call is TRBV6-1, the J call TRBJ2-5; 8 bases line up with TRBD2. The trim removed 4 bases at V and 2 bases at J, leaving 9 bases unmatched. CDR3 length: 16 residues. Germline V CDR1 and CDR2: MNHNS, SASEGT.

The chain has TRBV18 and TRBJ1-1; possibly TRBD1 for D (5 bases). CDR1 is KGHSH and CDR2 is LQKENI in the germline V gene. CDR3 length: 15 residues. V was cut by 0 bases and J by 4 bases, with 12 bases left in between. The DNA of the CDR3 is TGTGCCAGCTCACCACCCGGCGGGGCGCCCACTGAAGCTTTCTTT. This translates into CASSPPGGAPTEAFF.

The CDR3, as DNA: TGTGCCAGCAGCTTAGGTGGGAGCTCTGGAAACACCATATATTTT. Its translation: CASSLGGSSGNTIYF. The chain links TRBV13 to TRBJ1-3; no clear D gene. From germline, CDR1 is PRHDT and CDR2 FYEKMQ (reference sequence). The V end lost 0 bases, the J end lost 0 bases, and 6 bases lay between the germline ends. The CDR3 contains 15 residues.

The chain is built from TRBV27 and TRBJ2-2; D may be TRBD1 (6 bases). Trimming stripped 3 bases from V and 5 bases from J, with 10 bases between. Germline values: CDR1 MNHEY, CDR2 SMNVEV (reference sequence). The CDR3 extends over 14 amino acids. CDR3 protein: CASSFQGSTGELFF. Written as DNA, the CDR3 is TGTGCCAGCAGTTTTCAGGGGAGTACCGGGGAGCTGTTTTTT.

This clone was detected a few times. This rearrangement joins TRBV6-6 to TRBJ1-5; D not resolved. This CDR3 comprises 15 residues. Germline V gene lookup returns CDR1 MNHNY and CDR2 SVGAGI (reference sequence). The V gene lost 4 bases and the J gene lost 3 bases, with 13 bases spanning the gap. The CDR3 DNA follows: TGTGCCAGCAGTTCCGAGCTGGGGTACAATCAGCCCCAGCATTTT. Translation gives CASSSELGYNQPQHF.

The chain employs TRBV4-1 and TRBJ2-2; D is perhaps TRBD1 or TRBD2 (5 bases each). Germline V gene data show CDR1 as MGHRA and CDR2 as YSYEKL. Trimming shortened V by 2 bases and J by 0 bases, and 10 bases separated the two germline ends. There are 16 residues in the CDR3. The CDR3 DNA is TGCGCCAGCAGCCAAACCGGGACCGCGAACACCGGGGAGCTGTTTTTT. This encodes CASSQTGTANTGELFF.

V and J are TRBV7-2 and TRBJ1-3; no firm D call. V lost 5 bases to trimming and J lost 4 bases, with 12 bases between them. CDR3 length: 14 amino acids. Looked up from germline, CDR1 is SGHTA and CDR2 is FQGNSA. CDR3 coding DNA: TGTGCCAGCAGCCCCGAAGGAGGGGGAAACACCATATATTTT. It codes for CASSPEGGGNTIYF.

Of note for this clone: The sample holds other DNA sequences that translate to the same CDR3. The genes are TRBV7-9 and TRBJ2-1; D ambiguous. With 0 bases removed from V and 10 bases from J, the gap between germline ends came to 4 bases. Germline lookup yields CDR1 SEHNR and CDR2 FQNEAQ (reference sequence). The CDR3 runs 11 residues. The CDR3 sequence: CASSLAREQFF. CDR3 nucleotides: TGTGCCAGCAGCTTAGCCAGGGAGCAGTTCTTC. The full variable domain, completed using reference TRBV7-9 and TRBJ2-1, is DTGVSQNPRHKITKRGQNVTFRCDPISEHNRLYWYRQTLGQGPEFLTYFQNEAQLEKSRLLSDRFSAERPKGSFSTLEIQRTEQGDSAMYLCASSLAREQFFGPGTRLTVL.

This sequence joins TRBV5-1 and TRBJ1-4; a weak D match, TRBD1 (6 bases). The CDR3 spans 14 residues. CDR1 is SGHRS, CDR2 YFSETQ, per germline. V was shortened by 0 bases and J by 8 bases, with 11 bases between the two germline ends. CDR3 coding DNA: TGCGCCAGCAGCTTGGTGGGGGGCCGGGAAAAACTGTTTTTT. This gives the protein CASSLVGGREKLFF. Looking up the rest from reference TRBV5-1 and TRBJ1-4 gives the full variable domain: KAGVTQTPRYLIKTRGQQVTLSCSPISGHRSVSWYQQTPGQGLQFLFEYFSETQRNKGNFPGRFSGRQFSNSRSEMNVSTLELGDSALYLCASSLVGGREKLFFGSGTQLSVL.

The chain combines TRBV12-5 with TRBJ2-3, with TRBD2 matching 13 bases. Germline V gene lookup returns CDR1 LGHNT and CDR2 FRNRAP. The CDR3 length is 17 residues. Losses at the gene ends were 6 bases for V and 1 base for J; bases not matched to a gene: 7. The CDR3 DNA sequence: TGTGCTAGTGGACTAGGGACTAGCGGGACGGGCACAGATACGCAGTATTTT. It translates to CASGLGTSGTGTDTQYF.

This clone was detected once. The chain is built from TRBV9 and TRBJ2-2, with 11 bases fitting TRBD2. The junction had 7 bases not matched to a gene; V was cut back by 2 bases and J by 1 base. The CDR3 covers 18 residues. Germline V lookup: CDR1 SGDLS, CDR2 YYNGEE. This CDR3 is CASSVTEGLAVNTGELFF. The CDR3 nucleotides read TGTGCCAGCAGCGTGACAGAGGGACTAGCGGTGAACACCGGGGAGCTGTTTTTT. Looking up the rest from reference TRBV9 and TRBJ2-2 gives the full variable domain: DSGVTQTPKHLITATGQRVTLRCSPRSGDLSVYWYQQSLDQGLQFLIQYYNGEERAKGNILERFSAQQFPDLHSELNLSSLELGDSALYFCASSVTEGLAVNTGELFFGEGSRLTVL.

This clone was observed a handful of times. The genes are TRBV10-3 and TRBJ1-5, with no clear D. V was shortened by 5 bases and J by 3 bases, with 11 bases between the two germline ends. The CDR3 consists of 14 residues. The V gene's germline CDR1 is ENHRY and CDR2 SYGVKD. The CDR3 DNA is TGTGCCATCAGTCGGCAGGATGACAATCAGCCCCAGCATTTT. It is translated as CAISRQDDNQPQHF.

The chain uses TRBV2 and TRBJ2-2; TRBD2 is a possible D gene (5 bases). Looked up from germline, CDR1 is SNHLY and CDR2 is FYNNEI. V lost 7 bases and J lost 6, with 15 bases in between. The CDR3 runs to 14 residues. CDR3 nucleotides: TGTGCCAGCACCATACTAGAGATGCCCGGGGAGCTGTTTTTT. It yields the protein CASTILEMPGELFF.

DNA for the CDR3: TGTGCCAGCTCCTTAGTGACCGATACGCAGTATTTT. Amino acid sequence: CASSLVTDTQYF. This chain uses TRBV18 with TRBJ2-3; no reliable D call. The ends were cut back, 6 bases at V and 6 bases at J, with 10 bases in the middle. This CDR3 has 12 residues. Germline V lookup: CDR1 KGHSH, CDR2 LQKENI.

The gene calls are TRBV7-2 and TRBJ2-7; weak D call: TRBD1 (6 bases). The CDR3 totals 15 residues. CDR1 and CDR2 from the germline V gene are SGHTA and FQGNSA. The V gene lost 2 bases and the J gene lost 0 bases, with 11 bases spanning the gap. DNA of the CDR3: TGTGCCAGCAGCTTATCTCGGACAGTCTCCTACGAGCAGTACTTC. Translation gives CASSLSRTVSYEQYF.

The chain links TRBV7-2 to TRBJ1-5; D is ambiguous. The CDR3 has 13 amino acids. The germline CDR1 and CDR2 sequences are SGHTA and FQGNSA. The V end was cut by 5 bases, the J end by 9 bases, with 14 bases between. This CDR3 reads CASSPDGKLPQHF. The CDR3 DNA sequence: TGTGCCAGCAGCCCTGACGGGAAATTGCCCCAGCATTTT.

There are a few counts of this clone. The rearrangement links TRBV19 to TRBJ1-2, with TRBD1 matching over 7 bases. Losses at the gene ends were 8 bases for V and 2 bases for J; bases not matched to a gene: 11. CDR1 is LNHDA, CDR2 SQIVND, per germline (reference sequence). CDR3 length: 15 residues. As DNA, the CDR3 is TGTGCCAGTGGAAAATTTGACAGGGCGAACTATGGCTACACCTTC. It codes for CASGKFDRANYGYTF.

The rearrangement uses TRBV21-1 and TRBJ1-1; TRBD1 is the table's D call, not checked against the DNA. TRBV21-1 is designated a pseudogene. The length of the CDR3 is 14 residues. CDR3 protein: CASREDRGRTEAFF. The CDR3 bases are TGTGCCAGCAGGGAGGACAGGGGAAGAACTGAAGCTTTCTTT.